A single TCR beta chain is shown here with its context. CDR3 size: 16 residues. V lost 1 base and J lost 7; bases outside the gene matches: 9. Germline V gene lookup returns CDR1 LNHNV and CDR2 YYDKDF (reference sequence). The data originate from a study of blood T cell repertoires in COVID-19. Turning to the study itself: Acute-phase and convalescent COVID-19 samples originated in the United States, Italy and Spain. The analysed material was cDNA or gDNA that came from T cells, B-cell-depleted T cells, or PBMCs.

Study processing details: Reference gene primer amplification yielded estimated nucleated cell counts. The repertoire was sequenced with immunoSEQ multiplex PCR; TCRdb's copy has only in-frame clones and lacks some. V, J and clone size are those of that table, while D and trimming were read from the DNA. The sample consists of about 73,000 clones, more than 90% of them appearing once. This receptor was obtained from an elderly woman with active or convalescent COVID-19. What was sequenced was peripheral blood. The rearrangement links TRBV15 to TRBJ1-4, with 7 bases matching TRBD1. The CDR3 protein is CATSRAEGRGSEKLFF. CDR3 nucleotides: TGTGCCACCAGCAGAGCCGAGGGCAGGGGGAGTGAAAAACTGTTTTTT.